These 28 T cell receptor beta chains share one sample of origin, sequenced in a study of shared T cell receptors in the human thymus. The table came from immunoSEQ multiplex PCR; TCRdb's copy has only in-frame clones and leaves some out. Among 630,000 or so clones listed, roughly 86% were seen once. This same sample was also taken into another study, of human thymus T cells.

Specimen: thymocytes. These receptors originate from a boy in the first two years of life with a congenital heart defect.

The chain has TRBV18 and TRBJ1-6; TRBD1 matches at 8 bases. Trimming at V came to 3 bases and at J to 8 bases, leaving 6 bases not matched to a gene. This CDR3 contains 15 residues. Germline values: CDR1 KGHSH, CDR2 LQKENI. CDR3 region: CASSPGQGKDSPLHF. DNA of the CDR3: TGTGCCAGCTCACCCGGACAGGGAAAGGATTCACCCCTCCACTTT. The entire variable domain, with the rest obtained from reference TRBV18 and TRBJ1-6, is as follows: NAGVMQNPRHLVRRRGQEARLRCSPMKGHSHVYWYRQLPEEGLKFMVYLQKENIIDESGMPKERFSAEFPKEGPSILRIQQVVRGDSAAYFCASSPGQGKDSPLHFGNGTRLTVT.

The chain employs TRBV12-5 and TRBJ2-1, with 11 bases fitting TRBD2. The ends lost 2 bases at V and 4 bases at J; junction bases unmatched: 16. CDR1 is LGHNT and CDR2 is FRNRAP in the germline V gene. The CDR3 consists of 20 residues. The CDR3 reads CASGLLTGHLGTSGYNEQFF. In DNA form, the CDR3 reads TGTGCTAGTGGTTTGCTTACGGGACACCTCGGGACTAGCGGATACAATGAGCAGTTCTTC.

This clone has a single count. This chain joins TRBV7-8 and TRBJ2-7, with TRBD2 identical over 8 bases. The CDR3 sequence is 15 residues long. CDR1 and CDR2 (germline): SGHVS, FQNEAQ. J gave up 3 bases and V 3 bases, and 7 bases lay outside the gene matches. DNA of the CDR3: TGTGCCAGCAGCTTGGTCACGGGAGGGGACTACGAGCAGTACTTC. Translated, it gives CASSLVTGGDYEQYF.

The rearrangement links TRBV29-1 to TRBJ1-1, with D maybe TRBD1 (5 bases). CDR1 SQVTM and CDR2 ANQGSEA come from the germline V gene. V was cut by 4 bases and J by 4 bases, with 16 bases left in between. The CDR3 sequence is 14 residues long. DNA for the CDR3: TGCAGCGTTGGCCTGACAGACTCCACCACTGAAGCTTTCTTT. It is translated as CSVGLTDSTTEAFF.

This chain uses TRBV28 with TRBJ1-1; perhaps TRBD1 as D (6 bases). V was clipped by 6 bases and J by 9 bases, with 20 bases between them. The germline CDR1 and CDR2 sequences are MDHEN and SYDVKM. This CDR3 has 14 residues. CDR3 in DNA: TGTGCCAGCAGAACGGGGGGCGGGGACGATAAAGCTTTCTTT. Its protein product is CASRTGGGDDKAFF.

The chain is built from TRBV5-1 and TRBJ2-1, with a tentative D call TRBD2 (5 bases). Deletions cut 2 bases from V and 0 bases from J, with 18 bases between. The germline V gene encodes CDR1 SGHRS and CDR2 YFSETQ. The CDR3 consists of 18 residues. Written as DNA, the CDR3 is TGCGCCAGCAGCTTAGTGGCCCCTCGACTAAGCTCCTACAATGAGCAGTTCTTC. As protein: CASSLVAPRLSSYNEQFF.

This clone was seen only a few times. Here the CDR3 DNA reads TGTGCCAGCAAGTCTAGCGGGAGGCGACGTGGTCCCTACGAGCAGTACTTC. Its protein is CASKSSGRRRGPYEQYF. The rearrangement joins TRBV27 to TRBJ2-7; 11 positions match TRBD2. The germline V gene has CDR1 MNHEY and CDR2 SMNVEV (reference sequence). The CDR3 is 17 amino acids. The V and J ends lost 7 bases and 2 bases, in that order; junction bases with no gene match: 13.

In the case of this clone: In the same sample, other DNA sequences code for this CDR3. This chain links TRBV14 with TRBJ2-5, with TRBD1 as a possible D gene (5 bases). V lost 3 bases, J lost 1 base, and 6 bases lay in between. The CDR3 consists of 13 residues. Per germline, CDR1 SGHDN and CDR2 FVKESK. In DNA, the CDR3 is TGTGCCAGCAGCCAGGGGCTCCAAGAGACCCAGTACTTC. Translated, it gives CASSQGLQETQYF.

The chain uses TRBV6-5 and TRBJ2-2; the match to TRBD2 covers 9 bases. The CDR3 covers 16 residues. V dropped 2 bases and J dropped 6; count of bases not matched to a gene: 7. Germline CDR1 reads MNHEY; CDR2 reads SVGAGI. This CDR3 is CASSYIAGVKAGELFF. CDR3 coding DNA: TGTGCCAGCAGTTACATAGCGGGAGTAAAGGCCGGGGAGCTGTTTTTT.

This sequence joins TRBV6-5 and TRBJ2-7; D is uncertain. V was trimmed by 6 bases and J by 2 bases, leaving 11 bases between them. This CDR3 region has 13 residues. CDR1 MNHEY and CDR2 SVGAGI come from the germline V gene. The CDR3 region has the DNA TGTGCCAGCAGCCGCCACAGACCCTACGAGCAGTACTTC. Translating it yields CASSRHRPYEQYF.

The chain employs TRBV27 and TRBJ1-4; 9 nucleotides match TRBD1. Germline values: CDR1 MNHEY, CDR2 SMNVEV (reference sequence). The CDR3 spans 14 residues. V shed 6 bases, J shed 6 bases, and the junction held 5 bases outside the gene matches. CDR3 DNA sequence: TGTGCCAGCAGAAAAACAGGGGGCGATGAAAAACTGTTTTTT. Its translation: CASRKTGGDEKLFF.

The chain recombines TRBV23-1 with TRBJ1-2; 7 positions match TRBD1. TRBV23-1 falls under the ORF class, with uncertain function. J lost 2 bases, V lost 10 bases, and 4 bases had no gene match. This CDR3 spans 12 amino acids. CDR3 residues: CATRQGNYGYTF. In DNA form, the CDR3 reads TGCGCCACCCGACAGGGCAACTATGGCTACACCTTC.

This clone has a handful of counts. CDR3 sequence reads: CASRRDVNTEAFF. The CDR3 DNA sequence: TGTGCCAGCAGGCGGGACGTGAACACTGAAGCTTTCTTT. V and J are TRBV28 and TRBJ1-1; a possible D gene is TRBD1 (5 bases). The CDR3 runs to 13 residues. V was shortened by 6 bases and J by 0 bases, with 8 bases between the two germline ends. Germline CDR1 MDHEN, CDR2 SYDVKM.

The chain links TRBV28 to TRBJ2-7; 10 nucleotides line up with TRBD2. Looked up from germline, CDR1 is MDHEN and CDR2 is SYDVKM. V lost 2 bases, J lost 2 bases, and 9 bases stayed unmatched. The CDR3 consists of 17 residues. The CDR3 sequence: CASSLHLPGLATYEQYF. In DNA, the CDR3 is TGTGCCAGCAGTTTACATCTTCCGGGACTAGCGACCTACGAGCAGTACTTC.

This clone was recorded a few times. The rearrangement joins TRBV9 to TRBJ1-3; D is ambiguous. The CDR3 is 16 residues long. The ends were cut back, 3 bases at V and 0 bases at J, with 13 bases in the middle. CDR1 is SGDLS and CDR2 is YYNGEE in the germline V gene. CDR3 loop: CASSGERAYSGNTIYF. The CDR3 nucleotides are TGTGCCAGCAGCGGCGAGAGGGCGTACTCTGGAAACACCATATATTTT.

This clone was counted once. The chain links TRBV19 to TRBJ2-7; 9 bases line up with TRBD1. This CDR3 has 15 amino acids. Germline CDR1 reads LNHDA; CDR2 reads SQIVND (reference sequence). J gave up 4 bases and V 3 bases, and 7 bases lay outside the gene matches. This CDR3 is CASSIGTGTLYEQYF. Written as DNA, the CDR3 is TGTGCCAGTAGTATCGGGACAGGGACCCTTTACGAGCAGTACTTC.

The V and J genes are TRBV7-2 and TRBJ2-1, with D perhaps matching TRBD2 (6 bases). Germline V lookup: CDR1 SGHTA, CDR2 FQGNSA. Trimming left V 3 bases short and J 0 bases short, with 6 bases between. The CDR3 has 14 amino acids. The CDR3 DNA reads TGTGCCAGCAGCTTGACTAGCTCCTACAATGAGCAGTTCTTC. Translated, it gives CASSLTSSYNEQFF.

This rearrangement joins TRBV29-1 to TRBJ2-7, with 12 bases identical to TRBD2. The CDR3 is made up of 15 amino acids. The J segment lost 0 bases and the V segment lost 1 base, leaving 1 base of the junction unmatched. Germline CDR1 and CDR2: SQVTM and ANQGSEA. The CDR3 sequence is CSVEGLAGDSYEQYF. CDR3 bases: TGCAGCGTTGAAGGACTAGCGGGGGACTCCTACGAGCAGTACTTC.

The chain recombines TRBV14 with TRBJ2-5; a weak D match, TRBD2 (5 bases). The CDR3 is made up of 12 amino acids. Germline CDR1 reads SGHDN; CDR2 reads FVKESK. V dropped 0 bases and J dropped 11 bases, with 10 bases sitting between them. CDR3 nucleotides: TGTGCCAGCAGCCAAGAGCTCGGGGAGCAGTACTTC. This encodes CASSQELGEQYF.

The CDR3 here is CASSGKRGYQETQYF. CDR3 coding DNA: TGTGCCAGCAGTGGAAAAAGGGGGTACCAAGAGACCCAGTACTTC. The chain employs TRBV2 and TRBJ2-5; D is perhaps TRBD1 (6 bases). Germline CDR1 is SNHLY and CDR2 is FYNNEI. The length of the CDR3 is 15 residues. The V end lost 4 bases, the J end lost 0 bases, and 12 bases lay between the germline ends.

This chain uses TRBV14 with TRBJ1-2; 12 nucleotides match TRBD1. Germline CDR1 is SGHDN and CDR2 is FVKESK. The CDR3 is 15 residues long. V was pared by 2 bases and J by 7 bases, with 5 bases of the junction left unmatched. The DNA for the CDR3 is TGTGCCAGCAGCCAATTGGGACAGGGGGCGTTTGGCTACACCTTC. It specifies CASSQLGQGAFGYTF.

The chain links TRBV5-4 to TRBJ2-5, with D perhaps TRBD1 (7 bases). The J call may be incorrect, as the DNA end agrees better with TRBJ2-7. CDR1 SGHNT and CDR2 YYREEE come from the germline V gene (reference sequence). The CDR3 is 18 amino acids. The CDR3 nucleotides read TGTGCCAGCAGCTTTCGTTCAGGGGGGAGTCGCTCGTCCTACGAGCAGTACTTC. Its protein product is CASSFRSGGSRSSYEQYF.

This clone was seen a single time. This chain's CDR3 is CASSLRPTDRSGNTIYF. The CDR3 region has the DNA TGTGCCAGCAGCTTAAGACCGACAGACCGCTCTGGAAACACCATATATTTT. The chain employs TRBV11-2 and TRBJ1-3, with D possibly being TRBD1 (5 bases). Germline V gene sequence: CDR1 SGHAT, CDR2 FQNNGV. The CDR3 sequence is 17 residues long. The V end lost 2 bases, the J end lost 0 bases, and 14 bases lay between the germline ends.

This chain joins TRBV5-1 and TRBJ1-6; D is possibly TRBD1 (5 bases). This CDR3 contains 14 residues. Germline assignment: CDR1 SGHRS and CDR2 YFSETQ. V lost 9 bases and J 10 bases, leaving 20 bases between the germline ends. The CDR3 DNA reads as TGCGCCACCCGCCCGGGGGTTGGTCCCTCACCCCTCCACTTT. Its protein product is CATRPGVGPSPLHF.

The gene calls are TRBV6-5 and TRBJ1-1; D might be TRBD1 (6 bases). Germline-derived CDR1 and CDR2 are MNHEY and SVGAGI. The CDR3 extends over 16 amino acids. The V end lost 0 bases, the J end lost 0 bases, and 11 bases lay between the germline ends. The CDR3 reads CASSYSRNRVNTEAFF. The CDR3 nucleotides read TGTGCCAGCAGTTACTCGAGGAACAGGGTGAACACTGAAGCTTTCTTT.

The V and J genes are TRBV27 and TRBJ2-7; a weak D match, TRBD1 (5 bases). CDR3 length: 15 amino acids. Germline V gene data show CDR1 as MNHEY and CDR2 as SMNVEV (reference sequence). The V gene lost 5 bases and the J gene lost 5 bases, with 19 bases spanning the gap. The CDR3 spells CASSPEFNGRDEQYF. CDR3 in DNA: TGTGCCAGCAGTCCCGAGTTTAATGGCAGGGACGAGCAGTACTTC.

This chain connects TRBV28 to TRBJ2-3; D remains ambiguous. Per germline, CDR1 MDHEN and CDR2 SYDVKM. The CDR3 spans 12 residues. The V end lost 8 bases, the J end lost 3 bases, and 9 bases lay between the germline ends. The DNA for the CDR3 is TGTGCCAGCGCGAGCAGGACAGATACGCAGTATTTT. This sequence encodes CASASRTDTQYF.

The gene calls are TRBV7-9 and TRBJ1-1; D is possibly TRBD1 (6 bases). The length of the CDR3 is 14 residues. With 5 bases removed from V and 4 bases from J, the gap between germline ends came to 14 bases. CDR1 SEHNR and CDR2 FQNEAQ come from the germline V gene (reference sequence). The CDR3 DNA sequence: TGTGCCAGCAGCAATTTCCAGGGGAGCACTGAAGCTTTCTTT. It yields the protein CASSNFQGSTEAFF.